Shown below are 4 T cell receptor beta chains from a single sample sequenced in a study of control samples from healthy donors and cancer patients. Sequenced by immunoSEQ multiplex PCR; TCRdb stores in-frame clones only, minus some. The table shows about 98,000 clones, with around 82% occurring only once. Sequencing was carried out using blood. These receptors came from a man in his sixties in good health.

The chain carries TRBV6-5 and TRBJ1-2, with D possibly matching TRBD1 (5 bases). Trimming took 4 bases from V and 8 from J, leaving 14 bases between them. This CDR3 spans 13 amino acids. Germline CDR1 MNHEY, CDR2 SVGAGI. DNA for the CDR3: TGTGCCAGCAGTTCCGGGGGAGGACGCGGCTACACCTTC. It specifies CASSSGGGRGYTF.

The J gene is TRBJ2-7, the V gene TRBV6-5; D may be TRBD2 (5 bases). The CDR3 has 14 amino acids. From germline, CDR1 is MNHEY and CDR2 SVGAGI. The V and J ends lost 5 bases and 0 bases respectively, with 11 bases between them. The CDR3 region has the DNA TGTGCCAGCAGTCGAGGACTGAGCTCCTACGAGCAGTACTTC. Its protein is CASSRGLSSYEQYF.

The rearrangement links TRBV7-2 to TRBJ1-5, with D possibly matching TRBD1 (6 bases). There are 13 residues in the CDR3. Trimming shortened V by 1 base and J by 6 bases, and 7 bases separated the two germline ends. CDR1 is SGHTA, CDR2 FQGNSA, per germline. The CDR3: CASSLGGAQPQHF. DNA of the CDR3: TGTGCCAGCAGCTTAGGGGGGGCTCAGCCCCAGCATTTT.

V is TRBV11-2 and J is TRBJ2-7; 9 nucleotides match TRBD1. Germline loops: CDR1 SGHAT, CDR2 FQNNGV. The CDR3 extends over 16 amino acids. With V trimmed by 5 bases and J by 0 bases, 8 bases remained unmatched. CDR3 in DNA: TGTGCCAGCAGCCGGACAGGGGCGAGAGGCTCCTACGAGCAGTACTTC. Protein sequence: CASSRTGARGSYEQYF.